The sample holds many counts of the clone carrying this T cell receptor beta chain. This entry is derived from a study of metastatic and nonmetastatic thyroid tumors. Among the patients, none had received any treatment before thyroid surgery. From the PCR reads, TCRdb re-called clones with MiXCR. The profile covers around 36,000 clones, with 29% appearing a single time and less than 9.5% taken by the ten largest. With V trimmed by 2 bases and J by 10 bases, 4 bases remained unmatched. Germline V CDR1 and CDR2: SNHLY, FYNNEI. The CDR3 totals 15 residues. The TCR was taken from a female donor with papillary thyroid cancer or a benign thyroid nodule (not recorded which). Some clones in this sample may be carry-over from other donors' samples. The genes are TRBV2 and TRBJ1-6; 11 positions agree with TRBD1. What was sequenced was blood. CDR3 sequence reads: CASSESGQGESPLHF. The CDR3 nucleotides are TGTGCCAGCAGTGAATCGGGACAGGGGGAATCACCCCTCCACTTT.